This entry is about one T cell receptor (beta chain). Germline V gene data show CDR1 as LNHDA and CDR2 as SQIVND (reference sequence). The CDR3 runs to 13 residues. V lost 8 bases and J lost 5, with 14 bases in between. This sample is drawn from a study of blood T cell repertoires in COVID-19. Across the study: COVID-19 samples, acute and convalescent, were from the United States, Italy and Spain. PBMCs, B-cell-depleted T cells, or T cells provided the cDNA or gDNA that made up the material.

The Seattle patients joined while their infection was active and were tracked longitudinally afterward. Authors' analysis steps: Scientists estimated how many nucleated cells there were by amplifying reference gene primers. Sequencing used immunoSEQ multiplex PCR; TCRdb keeps in-frame clones, though not all of them. That table gives V, J and clone size, and the DNA gave D and trimming. The sample has fewer than 450,000 clones; 88% are singletons. This TCR was recovered from a woman between 65 and 79 years old with COVID-19, enrolled during active disease. The chain links TRBV19 to TRBJ2-3; D perhaps matches TRBD1 (6 bases). Sequences were obtained from peripheral blood. The CDR3 nucleotides read TGTGCCAGTGGGGCAGGGGTCATAGATACGCAGTATTTT. Protein sequence: CASGAGVIDTQYF.